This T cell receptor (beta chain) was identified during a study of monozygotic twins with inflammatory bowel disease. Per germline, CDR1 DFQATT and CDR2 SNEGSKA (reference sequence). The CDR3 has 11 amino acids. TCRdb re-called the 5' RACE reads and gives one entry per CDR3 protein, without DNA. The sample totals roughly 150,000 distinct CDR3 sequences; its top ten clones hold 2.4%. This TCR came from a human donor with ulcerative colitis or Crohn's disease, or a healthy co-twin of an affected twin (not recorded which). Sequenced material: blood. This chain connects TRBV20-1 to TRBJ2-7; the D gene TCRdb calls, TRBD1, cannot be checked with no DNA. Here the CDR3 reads CSARAGAVQYF.